This paragraph covers one T cell receptor beta chain sequence. Participants were aged about 18 to 90 years, lived in about 26 US areas, and enrolled virtually. Each participant's cohort was designated according to participant-reported clinical history. Produced via immunoSEQ multiplex PCR; TCRdb's table is partial and in-frame only. This repertoire shows almost 250,000 clones, around 89% found once; its top ten account for under 5%. V was shortened by 7 bases and J by 7 bases, with 16 bases between the two germline ends. CDR3 length: 13 amino acids. This specimen comes from a study of blood T cell repertoires in COVID-19.

Material for sequencing was PBMCs or T cells enriched from blood (not recorded which). The origin of this receptor is a woman aged 25 to 45 who had recovered from COVID-19. The V and J genes are TRBV12-3 or TRBV12-4 and TRBJ1-2; a weak D match, TRBD1 (6 bases). Here the CDR3 reads CASTKTGLSGYTF. CDR3 DNA sequence: TGTGCCAGCACCAAGACAGGATTGAGTGGCTACACCTTC.